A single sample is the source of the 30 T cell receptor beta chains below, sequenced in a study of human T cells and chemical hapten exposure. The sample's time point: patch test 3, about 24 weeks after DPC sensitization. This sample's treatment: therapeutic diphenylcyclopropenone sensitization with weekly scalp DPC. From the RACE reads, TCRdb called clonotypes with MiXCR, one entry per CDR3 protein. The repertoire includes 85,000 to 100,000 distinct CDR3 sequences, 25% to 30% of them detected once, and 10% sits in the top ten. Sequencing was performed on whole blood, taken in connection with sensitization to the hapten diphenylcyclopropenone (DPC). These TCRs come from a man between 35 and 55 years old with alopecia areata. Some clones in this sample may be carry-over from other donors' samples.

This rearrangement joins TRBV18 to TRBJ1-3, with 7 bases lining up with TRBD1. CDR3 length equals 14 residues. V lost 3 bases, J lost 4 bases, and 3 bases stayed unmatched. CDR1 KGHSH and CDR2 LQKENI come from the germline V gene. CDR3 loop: CASSPGTVGNTIYF. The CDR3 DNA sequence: TGTGCCAGCTCACCGGGGACAGTCGGAAACACCATATATTTT.

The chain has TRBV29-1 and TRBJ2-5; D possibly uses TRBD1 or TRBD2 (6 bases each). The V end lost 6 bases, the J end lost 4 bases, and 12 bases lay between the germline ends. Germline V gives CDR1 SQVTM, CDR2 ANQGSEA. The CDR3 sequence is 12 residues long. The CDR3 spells CSVVGGGETQYF. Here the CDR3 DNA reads TGCAGCGTGGTTGGAGGGGGAGAGACCCAGTACTTC.

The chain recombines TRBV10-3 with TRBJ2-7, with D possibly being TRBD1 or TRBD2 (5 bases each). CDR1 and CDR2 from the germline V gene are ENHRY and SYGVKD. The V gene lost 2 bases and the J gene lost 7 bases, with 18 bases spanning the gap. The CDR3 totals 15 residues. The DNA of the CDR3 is TGTGCCATCAGTGAGACCCGGGACCCCGGGGCGGAGCAGTACTTC. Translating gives CAISETRDPGAEQYF.

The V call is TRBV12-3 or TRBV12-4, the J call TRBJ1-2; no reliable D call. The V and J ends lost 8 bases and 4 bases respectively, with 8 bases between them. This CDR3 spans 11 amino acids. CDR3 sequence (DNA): TGTGCCAGCTCCCCGGGCTATGGCTACACCTTC. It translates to CASSPGYGYTF.

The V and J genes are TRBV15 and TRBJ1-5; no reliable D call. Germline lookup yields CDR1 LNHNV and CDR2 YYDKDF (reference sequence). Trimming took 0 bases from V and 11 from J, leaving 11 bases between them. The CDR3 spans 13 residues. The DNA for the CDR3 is TGTGCCACCAGCAGAGATGGGTGGATAGCCCAGCATTTT. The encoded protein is CATSRDGWIAQHF.

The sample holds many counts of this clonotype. In DNA, the CDR3 is TGCAGTGCCTGGGACAGGTCCTACGAGCAGTACTTC. It is translated as CSAWDRSYEQYF. V usage is TRBV20-1 and J usage is TRBJ2-7, with 8 bases that match TRBD1. Trimming removed 6 bases from V and 1 base from J; junction bases left unmatched: 2. From germline, CDR1 is DFQATT and CDR2 SNEGSKA (reference sequence). The length of the CDR3 is 12 residues.

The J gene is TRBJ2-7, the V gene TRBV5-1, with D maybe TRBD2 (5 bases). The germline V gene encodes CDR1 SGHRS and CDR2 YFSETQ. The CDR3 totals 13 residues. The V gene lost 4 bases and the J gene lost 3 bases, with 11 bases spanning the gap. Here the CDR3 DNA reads TGCGCCAGCAGCCCGGCTAGCCGCTACGAGCAGTACTTC. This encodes CASSPASRYEQYF. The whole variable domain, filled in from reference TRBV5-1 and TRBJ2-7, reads KAGVTQTPRYLIKTRGQQVTLSCSPISGHRSVSWYQQTPGQGLQFLFEYFSETQRNKGNFPGRFSGRQFSNSRSEMNVSTLELGDSALYLCASSPASRYEQYFGPGTRLTVT.

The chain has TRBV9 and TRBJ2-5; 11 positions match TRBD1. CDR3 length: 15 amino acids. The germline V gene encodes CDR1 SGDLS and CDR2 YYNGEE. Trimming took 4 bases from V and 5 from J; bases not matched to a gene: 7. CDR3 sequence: CASSFGQGAGETQYF. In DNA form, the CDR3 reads TGTGCCAGCAGCTTCGGACAGGGGGCTGGGGAGACCCAGTACTTC.

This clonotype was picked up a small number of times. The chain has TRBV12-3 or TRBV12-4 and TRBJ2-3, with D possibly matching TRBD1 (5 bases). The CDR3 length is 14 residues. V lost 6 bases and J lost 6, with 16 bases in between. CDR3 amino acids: CASSEAVGRDTQYF. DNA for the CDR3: TGTGCCAGCAGCGAGGCGGTGGGGCGGGATACGCAGTATTTT.

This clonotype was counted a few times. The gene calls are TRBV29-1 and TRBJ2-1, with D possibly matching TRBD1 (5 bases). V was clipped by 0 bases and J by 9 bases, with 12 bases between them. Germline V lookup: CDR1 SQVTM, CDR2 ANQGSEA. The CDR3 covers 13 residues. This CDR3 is CSVEDPRAAEQFF. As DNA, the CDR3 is TGCAGCGTTGAAGATCCCAGGGCCGCTGAGCAGTTCTTC.

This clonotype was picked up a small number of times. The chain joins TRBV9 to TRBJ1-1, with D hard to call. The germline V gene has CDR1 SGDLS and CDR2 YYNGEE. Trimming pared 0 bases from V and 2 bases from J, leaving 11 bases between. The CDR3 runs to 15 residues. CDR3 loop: CASSVASSINTEAFF. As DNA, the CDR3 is TGTGCCAGCAGCGTAGCTAGCAGTATTAACACTGAAGCTTTCTTT.

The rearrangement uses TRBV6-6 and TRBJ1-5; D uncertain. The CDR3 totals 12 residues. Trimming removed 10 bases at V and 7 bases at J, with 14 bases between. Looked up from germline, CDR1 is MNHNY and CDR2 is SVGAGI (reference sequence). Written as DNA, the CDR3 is TGTGCCACCTTCCTTCGGGGACAGCCCCAGCATTTT. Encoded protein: CATFLRGQPQHF.

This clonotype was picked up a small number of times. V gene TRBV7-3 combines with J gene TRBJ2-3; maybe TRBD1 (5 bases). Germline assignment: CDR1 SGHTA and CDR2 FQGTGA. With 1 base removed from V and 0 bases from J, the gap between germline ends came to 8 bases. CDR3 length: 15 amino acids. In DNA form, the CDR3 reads TGTGCCAGCAGCTTAATAGGGGCCAGCACAGATACGCAGTATTTT. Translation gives CASSLIGASTDTQYF. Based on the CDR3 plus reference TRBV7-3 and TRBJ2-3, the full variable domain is GAGVSQTPSNKVTEKGKYVELRCDPISGHTALYWYRQSLGQGPEFLIYFQGTGAADDSGLPNDRFFAVRPEGSVSTLKIQRTERGDSAVYLCASSLIGASTDTQYFGPGTRLTVL.

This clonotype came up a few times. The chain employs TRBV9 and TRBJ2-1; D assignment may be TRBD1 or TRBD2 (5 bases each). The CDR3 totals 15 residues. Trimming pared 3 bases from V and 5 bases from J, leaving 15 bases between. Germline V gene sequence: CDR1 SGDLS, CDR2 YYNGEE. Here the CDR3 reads CASSALEGLHNEQFF. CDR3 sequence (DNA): TGTGCCAGCAGCGCCCTCGAGGGGCTGCACAATGAGCAGTTCTTC.

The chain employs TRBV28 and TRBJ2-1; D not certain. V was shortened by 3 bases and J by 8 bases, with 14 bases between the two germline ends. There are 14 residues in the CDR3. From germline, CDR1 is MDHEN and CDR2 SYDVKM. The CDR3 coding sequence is TGTGCCAGCAGTTTTCTCCGGGCCCGGGATGAGCAGTTCTTC. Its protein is CASSFLRARDEQFF. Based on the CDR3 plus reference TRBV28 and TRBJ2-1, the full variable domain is DVKVTQSSRYLVKRTGEKVFLECVQDMDHENMFWYRQDPGLGLRLIYFSYDVKMKEKGDIPEGYSVSREKKERFSLILESASTNQTSMYLCASSFLRARDEQFFGPGTRLTVL.

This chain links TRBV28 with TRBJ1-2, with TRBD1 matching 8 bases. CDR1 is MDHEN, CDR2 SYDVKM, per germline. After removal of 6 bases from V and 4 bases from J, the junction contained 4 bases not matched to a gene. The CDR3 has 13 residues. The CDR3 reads CASRGTGSYGYTF. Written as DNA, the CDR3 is TGTGCCAGCAGGGGGACAGGTAGCTATGGCTACACCTTC.

CDR3 region: CASTSIAGGETQYF. CDR3 bases: TGTGCCAGCACCTCTATAGCGGGAGGTGAGACCCAGTACTTC. This chain connects TRBV6-2 or TRBV6-3 to TRBJ2-5; 10 bases align to TRBD2. The V gene end was trimmed by 7 bases and the J gene end by 5 bases; junction bases not matched to a gene: 7. Germline values: CDR1 MNHEY, CDR2 SVGEGT. The CDR3 loop spans 14 amino acids.

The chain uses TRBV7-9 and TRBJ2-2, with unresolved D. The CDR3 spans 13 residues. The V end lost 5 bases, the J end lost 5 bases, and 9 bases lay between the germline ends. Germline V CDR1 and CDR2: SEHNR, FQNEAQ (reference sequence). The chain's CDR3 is CASSPDGTGELFF. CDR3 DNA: TGTGCCAGCAGCCCCGACGGAACCGGGGAGCTGTTTTTT.

The CDR3 DNA follows: TGCAGTGCTCCTTTCCCCGGACAGGGGGCAGGCAATGAGCAGTTCTTC. It codes for CSAPFPGQGAGNEQFF. The J gene is TRBJ2-1, the V gene TRBV20-1, with 11 positions matching TRBD1. Germline trimming cut 5 bases from V and 6 bases from J; bases unmatched to any gene: 12. CDR1 is DFQATT and CDR2 is SNEGSKA in the germline V gene (reference sequence). CDR3 size: 16 residues.

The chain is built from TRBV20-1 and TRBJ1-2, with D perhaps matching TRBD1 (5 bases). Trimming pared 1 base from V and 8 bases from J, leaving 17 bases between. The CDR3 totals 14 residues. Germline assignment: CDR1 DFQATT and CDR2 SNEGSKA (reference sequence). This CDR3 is CSARVGRLPRGYTF. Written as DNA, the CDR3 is TGCAGTGCTAGAGTGGGGCGGTTGCCTCGAGGCTACACCTTC.

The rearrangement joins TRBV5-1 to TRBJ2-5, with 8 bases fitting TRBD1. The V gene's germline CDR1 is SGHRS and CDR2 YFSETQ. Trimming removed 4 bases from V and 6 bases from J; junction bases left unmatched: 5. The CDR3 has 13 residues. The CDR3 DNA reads TGCGCCAGCAGCGTAGGACAGGGACAGACCCAGTACTTC. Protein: CASSVGQGQTQYF.

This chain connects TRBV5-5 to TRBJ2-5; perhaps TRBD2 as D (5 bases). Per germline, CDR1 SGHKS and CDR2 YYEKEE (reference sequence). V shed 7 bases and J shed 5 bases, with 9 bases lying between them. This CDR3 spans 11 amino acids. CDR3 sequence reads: CASGCGETQYF. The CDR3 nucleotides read TGTGCCAGCGGTTGCGGGGAGACCCAGTACTTC.

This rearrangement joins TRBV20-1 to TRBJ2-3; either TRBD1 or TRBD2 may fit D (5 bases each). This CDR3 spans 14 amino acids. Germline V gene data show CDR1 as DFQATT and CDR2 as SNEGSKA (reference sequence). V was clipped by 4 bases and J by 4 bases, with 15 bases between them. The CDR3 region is CSATGTETADTQYF. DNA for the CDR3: TGCAGTGCTACCGGGACGGAAACTGCAGATACGCAGTATTTT.

CDR3 DNA sequence: TGTGCCAGCAGCCATTGGGTGGGAGGAGTGACAGATACGCAGTATTTT. It specifies CASSHWVGGVTDTQYF. V and J are TRBV3-1 and TRBJ2-3; TRBD2 is a possible D gene (6 bases). CDR3 length: 16 amino acids. The V gene lost 3 bases and the J gene lost 3 bases, with 16 bases spanning the gap. CDR1 LGHDT and CDR2 YNNKEL come from the germline V gene (reference sequence).

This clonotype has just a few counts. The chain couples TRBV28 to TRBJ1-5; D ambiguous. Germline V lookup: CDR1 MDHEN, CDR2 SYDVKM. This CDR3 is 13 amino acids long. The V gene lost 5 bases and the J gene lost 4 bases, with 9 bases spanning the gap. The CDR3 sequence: CASSPSQNQPQHF. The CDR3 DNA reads TGTGCCAGCAGTCCCTCGCAAAATCAGCCCCAGCATTTT.

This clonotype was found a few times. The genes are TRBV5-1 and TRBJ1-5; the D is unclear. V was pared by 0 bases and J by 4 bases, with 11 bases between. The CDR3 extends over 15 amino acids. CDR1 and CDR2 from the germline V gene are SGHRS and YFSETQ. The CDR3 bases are TGCGCCAGCAGCTTGGGGCAGATTCCAAATCAGCCCCAGCATTTT. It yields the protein CASSLGQIPNQPQHF.

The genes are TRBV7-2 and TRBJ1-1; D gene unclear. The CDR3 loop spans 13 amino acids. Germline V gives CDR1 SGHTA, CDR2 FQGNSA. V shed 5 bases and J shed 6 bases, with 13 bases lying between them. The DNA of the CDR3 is TGTGCCAGCAGCCGCCGGCGGGAGGCTGAAGCTTTCTTT. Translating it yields CASSRRREAEAFF.

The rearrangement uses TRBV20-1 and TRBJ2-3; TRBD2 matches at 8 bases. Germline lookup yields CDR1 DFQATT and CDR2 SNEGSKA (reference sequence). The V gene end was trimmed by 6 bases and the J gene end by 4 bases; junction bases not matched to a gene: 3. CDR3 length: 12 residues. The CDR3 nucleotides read TGCAGTGCAATAGCGGGATCAGATACGCAGTATTTT. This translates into CSAIAGSDTQYF.

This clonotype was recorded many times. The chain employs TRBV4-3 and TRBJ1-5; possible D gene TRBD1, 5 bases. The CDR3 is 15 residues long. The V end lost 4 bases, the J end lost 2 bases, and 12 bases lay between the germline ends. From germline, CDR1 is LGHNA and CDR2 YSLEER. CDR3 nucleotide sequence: TGCGCCAGCAGCCCAGGTATGGGGCGCAATCAGCCCCAGCATTTT. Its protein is CASSPGMGRNQPQHF.

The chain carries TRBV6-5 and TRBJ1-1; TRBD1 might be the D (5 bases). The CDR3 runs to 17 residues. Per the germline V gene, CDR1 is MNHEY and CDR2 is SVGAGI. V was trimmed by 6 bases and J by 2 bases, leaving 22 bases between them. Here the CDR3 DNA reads TGTGCCAGCAGCTACCTTTCGTCCAGGGAAAGAAACACTGAAGCTTTCTTT. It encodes CASSYLSSRERNTEAFF.